The 2 T cell receptor beta chains listed next were all sequenced from one sample in a study of blood T cell repertoires in COVID-19. Profiled with immunoSEQ multiplex PCR; TCRdb holds only in-frame clones, not every one. The data show a few hundred thousand clones, around 90% seen once. The specimen sequenced was PBMCs or T cells enriched from blood (not recorded which). The receptors derive from a woman between 25 and 40 years old who had recovered from COVID-19.

The V call is TRBV5-1, the J call TRBJ2-6; 7 bases match TRBD1. Losses at the gene ends were 4 bases for V and 1 base for J; bases not matched to a gene: 8. Germline CDR1 SGHRS, CDR2 YFSETQ. This CDR3 has 17 residues. CDR3 sequence reads: CASSTGQPGSGANVLTF. For the CDR3, the DNA is TGCGCCAGCAGCACGGGACAGCCCGGGTCTGGGGCCAACGTCCTGACTTTC.

The chain combines TRBV7-2 with TRBJ2-5, with D perhaps matching TRBD2 (5 bases). The V gene lost 5 bases and the J gene lost 4 bases, with 11 bases spanning the gap. Germline CDR1 SGHTA, CDR2 FQGNSA. This CDR3 comprises 13 residues. CDR3 amino acids: CASSQTISETQYF. The DNA of the CDR3 is TGTGCCAGCAGCCAGACTATTTCAGAGACCCAGTACTTC.